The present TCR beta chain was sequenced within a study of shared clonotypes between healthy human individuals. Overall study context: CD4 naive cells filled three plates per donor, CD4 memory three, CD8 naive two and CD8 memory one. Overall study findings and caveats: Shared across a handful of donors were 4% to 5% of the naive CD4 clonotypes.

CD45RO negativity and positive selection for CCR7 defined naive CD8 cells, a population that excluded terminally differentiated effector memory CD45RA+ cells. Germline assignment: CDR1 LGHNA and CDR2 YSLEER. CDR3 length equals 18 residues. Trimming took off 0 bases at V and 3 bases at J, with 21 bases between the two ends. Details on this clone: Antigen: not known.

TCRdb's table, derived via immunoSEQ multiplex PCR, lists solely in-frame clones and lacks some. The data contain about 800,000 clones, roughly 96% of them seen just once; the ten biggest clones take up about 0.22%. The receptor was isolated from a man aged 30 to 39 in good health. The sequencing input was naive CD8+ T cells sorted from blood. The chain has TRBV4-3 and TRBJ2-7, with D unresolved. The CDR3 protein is CASSQDRIGPTFVYEQYF. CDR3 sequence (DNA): TGCGCCAGCAGCCAAGATCGGATCGGTCCCACGTTCGTCTACGAGCAGTACTTC.